A few counts support the clone carrying this T cell receptor beta chain. CDR1 is SNHLY and CDR2 is FYNNEI in the germline V gene. V was shortened by 6 bases and J by 7 bases, with 9 bases between the two germline ends. The CDR3 totals 11 residues. The data were taken from a study of radiation and T cells in renal cell carcinoma. Stated time point: baseline pretreatment blood. As for treatment: 15 Gy SBRT to primary tumor, nephrectomy 4 weeks later. Data came from immunoSEQ multiplex PCR; TCRdb stores just in-frame clones and leaves some out. The repertoire includes approximately 100,000 clones, around nine tenths of them detected once, and almost 8% sits in the top ten.

The chain recombines TRBV2 with TRBJ1-2; perhaps TRBD1 as D (5 bases). Sequenced here: blood, sampled from a patient whose treatment included radiotherapy and nephrectomy. This receptor was taken from a man aged 50 to 60 with renal cell carcinoma. This chain's CDR3 is CASSQGSGYTF. CDR3 nucleotide sequence: TGTGCCAGCAGCCAGGGATCTGGCTACACCTTC.